The table lists the clone carrying this TCR beta chain with many counts. Antigen: not known. This CDR3 has 15 amino acids. The V end lost 3 bases, the J end lost 0 bases, and 6 bases lay between the germline ends. Germline V gene lookup returns CDR1 SNHLY and CDR2 FYNNEI. This entry belongs to a study of Graves' ophthalmopathy and Graves' hyperthyroidism. The study, taken as a whole, reports: The study's model predicted ophthalmopathy progression at around 70% sensitivity and 72.22% specificity.

For repertoire sequencing, the TCR beta CDR3 regions were amplified from RNA transcripts. Second-round multiplex PCR followed a first-round RT-PCR using HTBI primers. TCRdb processed the multiplex PCR reads anew with MiXCR; each CDR3 protein has one entry. Among roughly 600,000 distinct CDR3 sequences, under 40% were seen once, and the ten largest hold approximately 4.1%. The chain couples TRBV2 to TRBJ2-6; no clear D. Sequencing was done on a sample of peripheral blood or thyroid tissue (not recorded which). This clonotype was sampled from an adult man with Graves' hyperthyroidism. The CDR3 DNA reads as TGTGCCAGCAGTGAGGATCGCTCTGGGGCCAACGTCCTGACTTTC. It yields the protein CASSEDRSGANVLTF.